This T cell receptor beta chain originates from a study of blood T cell repertoires in COVID-19. Study at large: The United States, Italy and Spain were the sources of the acute and convalescent COVID-19 samples. PBMCs, B-cell-depleted T cells, or T cells provided the cDNA or gDNA that made up the material.

CDR1 is MNHEY, CDR2 SVGAGI, per germline. This CDR3 has 14 residues. Losses at the gene ends were 5 bases for V and 4 bases for J; bases not matched to a gene: 4. In the authors' methods: Reference gene primer amplification in the assay estimated nucleated cell counts. Using immunoSEQ multiplex PCR, the repertoire was profiled, and TCRdb retains in-frame clones only, with some absent. V and J calls and clone size are copied from that table; D and trimming were computed from the DNA. The table shows 200,000 or so clones, with about nine tenths occurring only once. The V gene is TRBV6-5, the J gene TRBJ2-1; 8 positions agree with TRBD2. Source material: peripheral blood. The TCR was taken from a man aged 65 to 79 with active or convalescent COVID-19. In nucleotides, the CDR3 is TGTGCCAGCAGTCCGGGACTAGGGTACAATGAGCAGTTCTTC. It is translated as CASSPGLGYNEQFF.